This is a list of T cell receptor beta chains from one sample in a study of blood T cells in healthy people across ages. TCRdb re-analysed the 5' RACE reads in MiXCR, keeping a single row per CDR3 protein. This sample has approximately 830,000 distinct CDR3 sequences, with under 80% found just once. Material for sequencing was blood. Receptor source: a man in his thirties or forties in good health. Both conserved end residues are part of each CDR3.

j_call	v_call	cdr3_aa
-	TRBV20-1	CSAPRTGDEQYF
TRBJ2-1	TRBV7-9	CASSLVGASSYNEQFF
TRBJ2-7	TRBV27	CASSQWDTSYEQYF
TRBJ1-6	TRBV12-3/TRBV12-4	CASSLGGTAYSYNSPLHF
-	TRBV6-2/TRBV6-3	CASSSVKRRGTDYEQYF
TRBJ2-7	TRBV4-2	CASRRTSGGLSSYEQYF
-	TRBV7-9	CASSFPAAGHEQYF
TRBJ2-3	TRBV10-3	CAISVADTQYF
TRBJ2-7	TRBV20-1	CSARGVRLEETYEQYF
TRBJ2-7	TRBV4-1	CASSQNGYRYF
TRBJ1-6	TRBV6-5	CASRRESYNSPLHF
TRBJ1-1	TRBV5-6	CASSSGAGGTEAFF
TRBJ2-3	TRBV6-5	CASSYGGTGGDTQYF
TRBJ2-7	TRBV20-1	CSAVDRVPYEQYF
TRBJ2-7	TRBV7-9	CASSLVEFRVSYEQYF
TRBJ2-7	TRBV7-9	CASSPSLATYEQYF
TRBJ2-5	TRBV7-2	CASSLVGQGGQETQYF
TRBJ2-5	TRBV29-1	CSVDPRSSGSNEQYF
TRBJ2-5	TRBV6-6	CASSSPTWGVQETQYF
TRBJ2-1	TRBV10-3	CAISDMTSGGRSTGFF
TRBJ2-5	TRBV4-2	CASSQDRAGGEETQYF
TRBJ2-1	TRBV6-2/TRBV6-3	CASSYLGQGSDEQFF
TRBJ2-1	TRBV7-3	CASSLGGTLYNEQFF
TRBJ2-6	TRBV11-2	CASSLLAGSGANVLTF
TRBJ2-1	TRBV4-2	CASSQDHPGTGKFF
-	TRBV7-9	CASSIATGYEQYF
TRBJ2-3	TRBV10-3	CAISTRGRGPDTQYF